This TCR beta chain is drawn from a study of OX40 agonist ivuxolimab in advanced cancers. Overall study context: Given to patients was ivuxolimab, an agonistic anti-OX40 (CD134) antibody. Three patients showed partial responses: one hepatocellular carcinoma and two cutaneous melanoma cases. The dose-escalation group included hepatocellular carcinoma, melanoma, renal cell carcinoma and head and neck cancer.

V lost 0 bases and J lost 7, with 9 bases in between. Per germline, CDR1 LGHNA and CDR2 YSLEER. This CDR3 is built from 14 residues. Method: immunoSEQ multiplex PCR; TCRdb's copy keeps in-frame clones and lacks some. The table shows more than 65,000 clones, with nearly 90% occurring only once. The study sampled blood at baseline, cycle 4 day 1, and cycle 7 day 1. The input for sequencing was CD4+ or CD8+ T cells sorted from blood, taken in a trial of the OX40 agonist ivuxolimab. The source of this sequence is an adult with an advanced solid tumor such as melanoma, head and neck, liver or kidney cancer. The rearrangement links TRBV4-3 to TRBJ2-2; D not resolved. The CDR3 sequence: CASSQEISIGELFF. The CDR3, as DNA: TGCGCCAGCAGCCAAGAGATATCGATCGGGGAGCTGTTTTTT.